This T cell receptor beta chain was sequenced in a study of blood T cell repertoires in COVID-19. Study-level information: Samples representing acute and convalescent COVID-19 were sourced from the United States, Italy and Spain. T cells, B-cell-depleted T cells, or PBMCs supplied cDNA or gDNA.

As regards this clone: Other DNA sequences in this sample translate to the same CDR3.

In Seattle, patients joined the study during active infection and were tracked longitudinally. The repertoire was sequenced with immunoSEQ multiplex PCR; TCRdb's copy has only in-frame clones and lacks some. The sample consists of 300,000 to 350,000 clones, roughly 87% of them appearing once. This CDR3 contains 15 residues. The germline V and J ends were trimmed by 2 bases and 0 bases, with 10 bases remaining between them. Germline loops: CDR1 SGHTA, CDR2 FQGTGA. The receptor comes from a man aged 25 to 45 with COVID-19, enrolled during active disease. The sequenced sample consisted of peripheral blood. V usage is TRBV7-3 and J usage is TRBJ1-1; D might be TRBD1 (6 bases). As DNA, the CDR3 is TGTGCCAGCAGCTTATCCGGACAGATGAACACTGAAGCTTTCTTT. Amino acids: CASSLSGQMNTEAFF.